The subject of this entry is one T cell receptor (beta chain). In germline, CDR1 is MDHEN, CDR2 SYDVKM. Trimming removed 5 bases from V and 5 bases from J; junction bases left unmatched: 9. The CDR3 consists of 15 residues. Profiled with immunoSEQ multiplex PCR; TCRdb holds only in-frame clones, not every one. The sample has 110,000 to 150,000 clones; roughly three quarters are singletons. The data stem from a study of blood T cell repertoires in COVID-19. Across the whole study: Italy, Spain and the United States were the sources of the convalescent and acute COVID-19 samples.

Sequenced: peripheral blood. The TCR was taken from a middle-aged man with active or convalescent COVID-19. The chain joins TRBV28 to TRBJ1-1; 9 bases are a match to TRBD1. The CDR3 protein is CASSTLGQGGTEAFF. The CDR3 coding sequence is TGTGCCAGCAGTACCCTGGGACAGGGCGGAACTGAAGCTTTCTTT.